These T cell receptor beta chains were read from a single sample in a study of shared clonotypes between healthy human individuals. Sequenced by immunoSEQ multiplex PCR; TCRdb stores in-frame clones only, minus some. The table records 1,500,000 or so clones, 95% to 97% of them present only once. Sequencing was carried out using naive CD4+ T cells sorted from blood. The receptors derive from a man aged 25-40 years in good health. CDR3s include the opening cysteine and the closing phenylalanine or tryptophan. A D gene is named only where the DNA matches it firmly. Only some rows state a clone size, as once, few, many or a class for expanded clones.

J gene,D gene,V gene,clone size,CDR3 protein,CDR3 DNA
TRBJ2-5,.,TRBV7-8,once,CASRMEGGETQYF,TGTGCCAGCAGGATGGAGGGGGGGGAGACCCAGTACTTC
TRBJ1-3,.,TRBV30,once,CAWLRRLNSGNTIYF,TGTGCCTGGTTACGAAGGCTAAACTCTGGAAACACCATATATTTT
TRBJ2-2,.,TRBV4-3,.,CASSQVASVVGGELFF,TGCGCCAGCAGCCAAGTAGCTTCGGTAGTCGGCGGGGAGCTGTTTTTT
TRBJ2-2,.,TRBV7-2,.,CASSLPSSTTGELFF,TGTGCCAGCAGCTTACCAAGCTCGACCACCGGGGAGCTGTTTTTT
TRBJ1-4,.,TRBV7-2,.,CASSLTVNEKLFF,TGTGCCAGCAGCTTAACGGTGAATGAAAAACTGTTTTTT
TRBJ2-7,.,TRBV28,.,CASSLRGSPSYEQYF,TGTGCCAGCAGCCTGAGGGGATCCCCCTCCTACGAGCAGTACTTC
TRBJ2-1,TRBD2,TRBV19,.,CASRAGGRSYNEQFF,TGTGCCAGTAGAGCGGGAGGGCGATCCTACAATGAGCAGTTCTTC
TRBJ2-2,.,TRBV7-3,.,CASSLHHRVAGELFF,TGTGCCAGCAGCTTACACCACAGGGTAGCCGGGGAGCTGTTTTTT
TRBJ2-5,.,TRBV18,.,CASSPQAGRETQYF,TGTGCCAGCTCACCACAGGCAGGGAGAGAGACCCAGTACTTC
TRBJ2-3,.,TRBV5-1,.,CASSFSGTDTQYF,TGCGCCAGCAGCTTTTCTGGTACAGATACGCAGTATTTT
TRBJ2-2,.,TRBV29-1,.,CSVVSPETGELFF,TGCAGCGTTGTGAGCCCGGAGACCGGGGAGCTGTTTTTT
TRBJ2-1,.,TRBV29-1,.,CSVDKPRYNEQFF,TGCAGCGTTGACAAGCCTCGCTACAATGAGCAGTTCTTC
TRBJ2-2,.,TRBV7-2,.,CASSLMGPMTGELFF,TGTGCCAGCAGCTTAATGGGACCAATGACCGGGGAGCTGTTTTTT
TRBJ2-7,.,TRBV27,.,CASSSLRGADGEQYF,TGTGCCAGCAGTTCACTTAGGGGAGCGGATGGCGAGCAGTACTTC
TRBJ1-4,.,TRBV2,.,CASSPDGTNEKLFF,TGTGCCAGCAGCCCCGACGGAACTAATGAAAAACTGTTTTTT
TRBJ2-6,.,TRBV7-2,.,CVAAQNYWTDSGANVLTF,TGTGTAGCAGCCCAAAACTATTGGACTGACTCTGGGGCCAACGTCCTGACTTTC
TRBJ1-4,.,TRBV29-1,.,CSVGEAGVEKLFF,TGCAGCGTTGGGGAGGCAGGGGTGGAAAAACTGTTTTTT
TRBJ2-7,.,TRBV7-8,.,CASSLALVGPYEQYF,TGTGCCAGCAGCTTAGCCTTGGTGGGTCCCTACGAGCAGTACTTC
TRBJ2-2,.,TRBV9,.,CASSPFLGLAGELFF,TGTGCCAGCAGCCCCTTCTTGGGCCTCGCCGGGGAGCTGTTTTTT
TRBJ2-7,.,TRBV29-1,.,CSVHTTGKSYEQYF,TGCAGCGTTCATACGACAGGAAAGTCCTACGAGCAGTACTTC
TRBJ2-1,TRBD2,TRBV4-3,.,CASSRDTAGGGSEQFF,TGCGCCAGCAGCCGCGATACAGCGGGAGGGGGCAGTGAGCAGTTCTTC
TRBJ2-7,.,TRBV14,.,CASSQDLGPAGQYF,TGTGCCAGCAGCCAAGATCTGGGACCTGCCGGGCAGTACTTC
TRBJ2-7,TRBD2,TRBV7-2,once,CASREAGGTSYEQYF,TGTGCCAGCAGGGAAGCGGGAGGGACCTCCTACGAGCAGTACTTC
TRBJ2-7,.,TRBV5-1,.,CASSSPRGGSYEQYF,TGCGCCAGCAGCTCCCCCCGGGGCGGTTCCTACGAGCAGTACTTC
TRBJ2-1,TRBD2,TRBV11-2,.,CASSRETVSGRDYEQFF,TGTGCCAGCAGCCGGGAGACGGTGAGCGGGAGAGACTATGAGCAGTTCTTC
TRBJ2-1,TRBD2,TRBV4-2,.,CASSQAGTSVYNEQFF,TGTGCCAGCAGCCAAGCGGGGACTAGCGTTTACAATGAGCAGTTCTTC
TRBJ2-7,TRBD2,TRBV29-1,few,CSVEVSVLGRAHRPYEQYF,TGCAGCGTTGAAGTATCGGTGCTGGGGAGGGCCCACCGGCCCTACGAGCAGTACTTC
TRBJ2-2,.,TRBV19,once,CASSATGSGELFF,TGTGCCAGTAGTGCCACAGGGTCCGGGGAGCTGTTTTTT
TRBJ2-1,.,TRBV2,.,CASRLVRSYNEQFF,TGTGCCAGCAGGCTAGTTAGGTCCTACAATGAGCAGTTCTTC
TRBJ2-7,.,TRBV5-1,once,CASSLGAGAYEQYF,TGCGCCAGCAGCTTGGGGGCTGGCGCTTACGAGCAGTACTTC
TRBJ2-5,.,TRBV11-2,.,CASSQGLTQYF,TGTGCCAGCAGCCAAGGGTTGACCCAGTACTTC
TRBJ1-3,.,TRBV7-2,.,CASSLYREPGNTIYF,TGTGCCAGCAGCTTGTACCGGGAGCCCGGAAACACCATATATTTT
TRBJ1-2,TRBD1,TRBV5-4,.,CASSPTGTVPGYGYTF,TGTGCCAGCAGCCCTACCGGGACAGTTCCGGGATATGGCTACACCTTC
TRBJ1-1,TRBD1,TRBV5-4,.,CASSLASGGAEAFF,TGTGCCAGTAGCTTGGCGTCAGGGGGAGCAGAGGCTTTCTTT
TRBJ2-7,.,TRBV27,once,CASSLGVPPKEQYF,TGTGCCAGCAGTTTAGGGGTGCCCCCTAAGGAGCAGTACTTC
TRBJ2-2,.,TRBV19,.,CASSMSRGRGTGELFF,TGTGCCAGTAGTATGAGTAGAGGGAGAGGAACCGGGGAGCTGTTTTTT
TRBJ2-3,TRBD2,TRBV6-6,.,CASRLAGARTDTQYF,TGTGCCAGCAGGCTAGCGGGAGCTCGCACAGATACGCAGTATTTT
TRBJ2-1,.,TRBV6-1,.,CASRPKFYEQFF,TGTGCCAGCAGACCAAAATTTTATGAGCAGTTCTTC
TRBJ2-1,TRBD2,TRBV6-1,.,CASRTSGRTKQFF,TGTGCCAGCAGGACTAGCGGGCGAACGAAGCAGTTCTTC
TRBJ2-7,.,TRBV5-6,.,CASSFYRVPYEQYF,TGTGCCAGCAGCTTCTATAGGGTCCCCTACGAGCAGTACTTC
TRBJ2-5,.,TRBV7-8,.,CASIPSGLHGTQYF,TGTGCCAGCATCCCATCGGGACTTCACGGGACCCAGTACTTC
TRBJ1-3,.,TRBV9,.,CASSVRDNSGNTIYF,TGTGCCAGCAGCGTCCGGGACAACTCTGGAAACACCATATATTTT
TRBJ2-6,.,TRBV5-8,.,CASSRDSSGANVLTF,TGTGCCAGCAGCCGAGACAGCTCTGGGGCCAACGTCCTGACTTTC
TRBJ2-7,TRBD1,TRBV19,.,CASIGTGFYEQYF,TGTGCCAGTATCGGGACAGGGTTTTACGAGCAGTACTTC
TRBJ1-1,.,TRBV30,.,CAWSVSAGANTEAFF,TGTGCCTGGAGTGTATCGGCAGGGGCGAACACTGAAGCTTTCTTT
TRBJ2-3,.,TRBV5-1,.,CASRLLGGPNTQYF,TGCGCCAGCAGACTTCTGGGGGGCCCGAATACGCAGTATTTT
TRBJ1-2,.,TRBV2,.,CASSDTRGANYGYTF,TGTGCCAGCAGTGATACCCGAGGAGCTAACTATGGCTACACCTTC
TRBJ1-2,.,TRBV2,.,CASYRFSYGYTF,TGTGCCAGTTACCGGTTTTCCTATGGCTACACCTTC
TRBJ1-2,.,TRBV25-1,.,CASSAEGGMGAYGYTF,TGTGCCAGCAGTGCGGAAGGGGGAATGGGAGCCTATGGCTACACCTTC
TRBJ2-3,.,TRBV7-6,.,CASGRLTQGTDTQYF,TGTGCCAGCGGGAGACTTACTCAGGGGACAGATACGCAGTATTTT
TRBJ1-3,TRBD1,TRBV6-5,.,CASSRQGMAGNTIYF,TGTGCCAGCAGTAGACAGGGAATGGCTGGAAACACCATATATTTT
TRBJ1-1,.,TRBV14,.,CASSQEFSAGVNTEAFF,TGTGCCAGCAGCCAAGAATTTTCGGCAGGGGTGAACACTGAAGCTTTCTTT
TRBJ1-1,.,TRBV5-1,.,CASSLGHENTEAFF,TGCGCCAGCAGCTTGGGGCATGAGAACACTGAAGCTTTCTTT
TRBJ2-5,.,TRBV5-1,.,CASSLVDSTETQYF,TGCGCCAGCAGCTTGGTTGACAGTACAGAGACCCAGTACTTC
TRBJ2-3,.,TRBV27,.,CASSLRGAGTDTQYF,TGTGCCAGCAGTTTAAGAGGCGCGGGCACAGATACGCAGTATTTT
TRBJ2-7,.,TRBV7-8,.,CASSPGVRLNSYEQYF,TGTGCCAGCAGTCCCGGAGTACGGCTTAATTCCTACGAGCAGTACTTC
TRBJ2-7,TRBD1,TRBV18,few,CASSPGDSSYEQYF,TGTGCCAGCTCACCCGGGGACAGCTCCTACGAGCAGTACTTC